This record looks at one T cell receptor beta chain sequence and its context. The data derive from a study of T cell changes during pregnancy in multiple sclerosis. Libraries were prepared by immunoSEQ multiplex PCR; TCRdb keeps only in-frame clonotypes and omits some of them. The repertoire holds 30,000 to 35,000 clones, with roughly 89% as singletons. The V gene's germline CDR1 is LNHNV and CDR2 YYDKDF (reference sequence). The CDR3 sequence is 13 residues long. With 4 bases removed from V and 3 bases from J, the gap between germline ends came to 9 bases. This specimen was CD8+ T cells from peripheral blood mononuclear cells, taken before pregnancy. This chain joins TRBV15 and TRBJ1-1; tentative D call: TRBD1 (6 bases). The sequence was collected from a female donor with multiple sclerosis, enrolled in a pregnancy study. The CDR3 region has the DNA TGTGCCACCAGCACCACAGGGTACACTGAAGCTTTCTTT. Translation gives CATSTTGYTEAFF.